This T cell receptor beta chain emerged from a study of hypomethylating agent response in myelodysplastic syndrome. Overall study findings and caveats: Richness, rarefaction diversity and clonality did not change significantly after hypomethylating treatment. Whether shared GLIPH2 clusters recognize novel MDS antigens was not confirmed.

Comments on this clone: Its matching antigen is unknown.

Per the germline V gene, CDR1 is WSHSY and CDR2 is SAAADI. CDR3 size: 14 residues. V was clipped by 4 bases and J by 4 bases; unmatched bases: 6. The table came from immunoSEQ multiplex PCR; TCRdb's copy has only in-frame clones and leaves some out. The profile shows fewer than 4,000 clones, around 82% of them singletons. The analysis used unsorted bulk bone marrow, not T-cell subsets. The TCR was taken from a human donor with myelodysplastic syndrome. The sequencing here drew on bone marrow, taken before or after starting hypomethylating agent treatment for myelodysplastic syndrome (not recorded which). The rearrangement links TRBV10-2 to TRBJ1-2; 7 nucleotides line up with TRBD1. The CDR3 coding sequence is TGCGCCAGCAGTGTTCGAGACAGGGCCTATGGCTACACCTTC. It translates to CASSVRDRAYGYTF.